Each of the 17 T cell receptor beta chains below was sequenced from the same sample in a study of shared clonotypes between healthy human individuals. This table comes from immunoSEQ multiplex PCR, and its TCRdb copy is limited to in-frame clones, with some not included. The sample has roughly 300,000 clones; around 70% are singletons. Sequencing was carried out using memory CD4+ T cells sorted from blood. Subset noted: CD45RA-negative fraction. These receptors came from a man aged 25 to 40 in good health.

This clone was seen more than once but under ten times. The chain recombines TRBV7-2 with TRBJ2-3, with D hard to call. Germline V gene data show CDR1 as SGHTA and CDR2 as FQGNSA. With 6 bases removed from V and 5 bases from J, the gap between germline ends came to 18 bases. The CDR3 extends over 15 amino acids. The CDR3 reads CASRSNSKPGDTQYF. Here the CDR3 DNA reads TGTGCCAGCAGGTCCAACTCGAAGCCCGGAGATACGCAGTATTTT.

The CDR3 bases are TGCGCCAGCAGTGAGGGATATAATTCACCCCTCCACTTT. Protein sequence: CASSEGYNSPLHF. V gene TRBV10-1 combines with J gene TRBJ1-6; D gene unclear. The germline V gene encodes CDR1 WNHNN and CDR2 SYGVQD (reference sequence). The V end lost 2 bases, the J end lost 4 bases, and 3 bases lay between the germline ends. This CDR3 contains 13 residues.

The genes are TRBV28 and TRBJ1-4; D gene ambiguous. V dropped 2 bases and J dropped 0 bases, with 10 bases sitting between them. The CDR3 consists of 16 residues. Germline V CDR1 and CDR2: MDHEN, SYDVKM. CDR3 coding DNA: TGTGCCAGCAGTTTAACAGAAAGTGCAACTAATGAAAAACTGTTTTTT. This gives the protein CASSLTESATNEKLFF.

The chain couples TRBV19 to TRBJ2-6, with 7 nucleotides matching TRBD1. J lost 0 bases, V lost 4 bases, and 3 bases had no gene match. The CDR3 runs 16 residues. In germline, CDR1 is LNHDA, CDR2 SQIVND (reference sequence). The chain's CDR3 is CASSNTGDSGANVLTF. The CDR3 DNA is TGTGCCAGTAGTAATACAGGGGACTCTGGGGCCAACGTCCTGACTTTC.

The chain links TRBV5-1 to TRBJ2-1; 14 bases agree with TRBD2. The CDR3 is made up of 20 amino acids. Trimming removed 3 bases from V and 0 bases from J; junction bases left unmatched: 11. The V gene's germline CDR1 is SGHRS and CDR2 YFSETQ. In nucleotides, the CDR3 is TGCGCCAGCAGCTCCCCCGGACTAGCGGGAGGTTTCAGCTCCTACAATGAGCAGTTCTTC. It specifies CASSSPGLAGGFSSYNEQFF.

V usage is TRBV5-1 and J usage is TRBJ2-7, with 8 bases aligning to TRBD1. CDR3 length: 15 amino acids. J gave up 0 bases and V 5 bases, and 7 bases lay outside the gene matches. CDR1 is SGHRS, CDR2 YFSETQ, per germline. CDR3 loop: CASRGVTGGSYEQYF. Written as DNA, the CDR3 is TGCGCCAGCAGAGGGGTCACAGGGGGCTCCTACGAGCAGTACTTC.

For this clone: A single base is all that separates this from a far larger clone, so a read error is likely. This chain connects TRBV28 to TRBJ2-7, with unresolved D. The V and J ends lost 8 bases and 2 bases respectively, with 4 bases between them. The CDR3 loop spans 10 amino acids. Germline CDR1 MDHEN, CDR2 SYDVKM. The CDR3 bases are TGTGCCAGCGGGGCCTACGAGCAGTACTTC. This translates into CASGAYEQYF.

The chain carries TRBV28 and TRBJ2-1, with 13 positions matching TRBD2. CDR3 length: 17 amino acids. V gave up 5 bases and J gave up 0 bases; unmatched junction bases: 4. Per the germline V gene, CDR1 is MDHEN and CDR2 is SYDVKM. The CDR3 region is CASSRGLAGASYNEQFF. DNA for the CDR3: TGTGCCAGCAGTCGTGGACTAGCGGGAGCCTCCTACAATGAGCAGTTCTTC.

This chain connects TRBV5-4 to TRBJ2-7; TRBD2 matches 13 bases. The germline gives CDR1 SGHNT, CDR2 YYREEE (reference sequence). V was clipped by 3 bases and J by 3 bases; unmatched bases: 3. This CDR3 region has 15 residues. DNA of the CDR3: TGTGCCAGCAGCTGGGGGACTAGCGGGAACTACGAGCAGTACTTC. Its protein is CASSWGTSGNYEQYF.

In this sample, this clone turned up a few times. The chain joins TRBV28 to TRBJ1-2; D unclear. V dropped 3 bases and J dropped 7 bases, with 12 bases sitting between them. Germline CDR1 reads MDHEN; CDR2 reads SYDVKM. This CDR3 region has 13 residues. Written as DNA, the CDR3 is TGTGCCAGCAGTTTGGGGATGTTCGCTGGCTACACCTTC. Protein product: CASSLGMFAGYTF.

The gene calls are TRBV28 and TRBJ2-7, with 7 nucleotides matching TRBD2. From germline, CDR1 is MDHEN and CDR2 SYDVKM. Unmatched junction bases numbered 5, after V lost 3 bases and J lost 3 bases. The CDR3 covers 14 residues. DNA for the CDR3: TGTGCCAGCAGTTTGCGCGGGAGCCACTACGAGCAGTACTTC. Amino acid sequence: CASSLRGSHYEQYF.

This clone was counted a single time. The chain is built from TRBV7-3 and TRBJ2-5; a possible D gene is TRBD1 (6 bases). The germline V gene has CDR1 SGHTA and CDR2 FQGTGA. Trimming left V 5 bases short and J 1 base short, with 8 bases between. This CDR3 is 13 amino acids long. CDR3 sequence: CASSRQAQETQYF. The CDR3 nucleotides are TGTGCCAGCAGCCGACAGGCCCAAGAGACCCAGTACTTC.

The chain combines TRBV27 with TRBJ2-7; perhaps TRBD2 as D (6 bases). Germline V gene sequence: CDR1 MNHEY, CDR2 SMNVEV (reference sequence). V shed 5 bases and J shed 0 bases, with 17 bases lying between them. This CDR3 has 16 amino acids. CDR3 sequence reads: CASSPSTRANSYEQYF. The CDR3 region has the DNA TGTGCCAGCAGTCCATCGACTAGAGCAAACTCCTACGAGCAGTACTTC.

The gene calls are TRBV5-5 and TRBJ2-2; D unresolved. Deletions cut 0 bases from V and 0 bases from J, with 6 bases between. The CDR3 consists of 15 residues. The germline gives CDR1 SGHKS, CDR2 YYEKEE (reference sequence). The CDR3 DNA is TGTGCCAGCAGCTTGGTCGGTACGAACACCGGGGAGCTGTTTTTT. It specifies CASSLVGTNTGELFF.

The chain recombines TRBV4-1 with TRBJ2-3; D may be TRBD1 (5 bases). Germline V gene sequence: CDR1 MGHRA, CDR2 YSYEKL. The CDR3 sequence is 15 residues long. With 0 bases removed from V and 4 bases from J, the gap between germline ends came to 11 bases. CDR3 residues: CASSQEAGRPDTQYF. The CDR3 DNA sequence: TGCGCCAGCAGCCAAGAGGCAGGGCGCCCAGATACGCAGTATTTT.

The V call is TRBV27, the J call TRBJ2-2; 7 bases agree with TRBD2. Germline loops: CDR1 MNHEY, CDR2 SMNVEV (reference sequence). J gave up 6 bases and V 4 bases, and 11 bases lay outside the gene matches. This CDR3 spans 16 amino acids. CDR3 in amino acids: CASSYIGGSFSGELFF. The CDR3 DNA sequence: TGTGCCAGCAGTTATATCGGCGGGAGCTTTTCCGGGGAGCTGTTTTTT.

CDR3 nucleotides: TGTGCCAGCAGCCCCAGGACAGGGGCGGATTCCACCTACGAGCAGTACTTC. Its translation is CASSPRTGADSTYEQYF. This sequence joins TRBV7-2 and TRBJ2-7, with 9 positions matching TRBD1. The ends lost 5 bases at V and 2 bases at J; junction bases unmatched: 13. The V gene's germline CDR1 is SGHTA and CDR2 FQGNSA. This CDR3 has 17 residues.